This TCR beta chain was profiled in a study of blood T cell repertoires in COVID-19 (TCRdb year 2020). For the study in its entirety: Samples covering the acute and convalescent phases of COVID-19 were provided by collaborators in the United States, Italy and Spain. Where HLA class I and class II types were available, the types were taken from metadata supplied by the sample provider, not from assay-based typing. The sample metadata nearly always contained a de-identified subject ID, COVID-19 status, age in years and sex. The material from the prospective study consisted of cDNA or gDNA derived from T cells, B-cell-depleted T cells, or PBMCs. A freely available public database, intended as a resource for researchers studying the immune response to SARS-CoV-2, is where the repertoires were released. Samples were obtained from the ongoing ImmuneRACE study (first 160 participants) and from over 1,000 subjects provided by 6 global collaborators. The dataset comprised deeply sampled blood TCRbeta repertoires from subjects exposed to, actively infected with, or recovered from COVID-19. What the authors observed across the whole study: The amount of clinical and demographic metadata varied by source and participant and was provided uncurated.

Regarding this clone: Its antigen is still unknown. One base away there is no much larger clone; base qualities are not given.

The immunoSEQ Assay, a bias-controlled multiplex PCR, was used to amplify TCRbeta CDR3 regions from genomic DNA. Turning to the authors' computational methods: The number of nucleated cells in each sample was estimated by amplification of reference gene primers within the assay. To quantify the absolute abundance of each unique TCRbeta CDR3 rearrangement, sequence reads were collapsed and filtered. For each sample, productive Simpson clonality was calculated as the square root of Simpson's diversity index across productive rearrangements. TCRdb re-hosts the immuneACCESS table, in-frame sequences only. Its copies lack some clones; in the studies checked, an unresolved V gene accounts for under half of them, and the cause for the rest is not known. For V, J and clone size, that table is used; D and trimming come from the DNA. This sample gives about 220,000 clones in total; approximately 86% of them show up just once. Of the sample, around 3.5% falls within the top ten clones.

V has 4 bases trimmed and J has 6 bases trimmed; junction bases matching no gene number 10. Looking up the germline V gene yields CDR1 SGDLS and CDR2 YYNGEE. From the cysteine through the phenylalanine, the CDR3 covers 18 amino acids. The entry retains the CDR3 DNA only, 54 bases that are in frame from base 1. Collaborating institutions collected whole blood in K2EDTA tubes following their own protocols. For TCRbeta analysis, collaborator samples were shipped as frozen whole blood, as isolated PBMCs, or as DNA extracted from either sample type. Sequencing was carried out using peripheral blood. This clonotype was obtained from a woman aged 80 or over with acute or convalescent COVID-19. The sequence joins TRBV9 to TRBJ2-1, with 16 bases aligning to TRBD2. The CDR3 is CASSPPPGLAGGLNEQFF. The DNA is TGTGCCAGCAGCCCTCCCCCGGGACTAGCGGGGGGGCTCAATGAGCAGTTCTTC.